A single T cell receptor beta chain is shown here with its context. Its antigen is not known. The data belong to a study of T cells expressing NK-cell markers. At the level of the study: Beta-chain profiling covered CD3+CD56+NKG2C+, CD3+CD56+NKG2C- and CD3+CD56-NKG2C+ sorted subsets. Seven sequenced donors out of eight were HCMV-seropositive, one seronegative.

It was by 5'RACE template switching with UMIs that TCR beta cDNA was made. No DNA is given; TCRdb re-called the 5' RACE reads and lists each CDR3 protein once. The sample's table shows hundreds of thousands of distinct CDR3 sequences. Points from the study as a whole: A handful of donors showed these clonotypes also leading the CD3+CD56-NKG2C+ fraction.

Sample: blood T cells: a sorted CD56 or NKG2C T cell subset, CD4+ or CD8+ T cells, or bulk PBMC T cells (not recorded which). This clonotype was obtained from a woman between 18 and 75 years old in good health.

CDR3 protein: CASSYGQGDLAKNIQYF. V is TRBV6-5 and J is TRBJ2-4; the TCRdb call, TRBD1, lacks DNA for checking. Germline CDR1 MNHEY, CDR2 SVGAGI. The CDR3 extends over 17 amino acids.